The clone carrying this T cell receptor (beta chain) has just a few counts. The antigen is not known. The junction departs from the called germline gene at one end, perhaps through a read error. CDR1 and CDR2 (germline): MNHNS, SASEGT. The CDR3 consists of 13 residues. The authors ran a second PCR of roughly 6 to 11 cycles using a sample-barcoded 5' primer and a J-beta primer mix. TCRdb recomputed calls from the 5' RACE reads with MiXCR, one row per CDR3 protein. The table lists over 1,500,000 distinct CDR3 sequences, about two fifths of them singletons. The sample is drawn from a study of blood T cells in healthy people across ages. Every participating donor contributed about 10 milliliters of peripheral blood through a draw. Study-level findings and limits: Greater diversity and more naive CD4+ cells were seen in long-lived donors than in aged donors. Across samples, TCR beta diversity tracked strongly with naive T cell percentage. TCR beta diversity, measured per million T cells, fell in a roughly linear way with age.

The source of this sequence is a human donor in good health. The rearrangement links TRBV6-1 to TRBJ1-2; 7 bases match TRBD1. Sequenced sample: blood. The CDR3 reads CASIEQGNYGYTF. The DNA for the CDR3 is TGTGCCAGCATTGAACAGGGGAACTATGGCTACACCTTC.